These 14 T cell receptor beta chains were sequenced from one sample in a study of CD8+CD57+ T cells in acquired aplastic anemia. CD8+CD57+ cell expansion, shown by flow cytometry, had occurred in the patients selected for sequencing. CDR3 and TCR beta VDJ profiling relied on a genomic DNA template. Each CDR3 protein is one row after TCRdb ran MiXCR on the reads. The sample shows around 430,000 distinct CDR3 sequences, 25% to 40% of them seen only once. What was sequenced was sorted CD4+, CD8+, or CD8+CD57+ T cells (not recorded which) from PBMCs. These receptors were obtained from a human donor with aplastic anemia.

The chain carries TRBV6-1 and TRBJ1-2; D might be TRBD1 (5 bases). CDR1 is MNHNS and CDR2 is SASEGT in the germline V gene. Trimming pared 3 bases from V and 0 bases from J, leaving 14 bases between. The CDR3 spans 16 residues. The CDR3 DNA reads TGTGCCAGCAGTGACAGGTGGGGGAATTCTAACTATGGCTACACCTTC. It specifies CASSDRWGNSNYGYTF.

This clonotype was seen at least ten times. The chain links TRBV15 to TRBJ1-1; D is unclear. Germline V gene lookup returns CDR1 LNHNV and CDR2 YYDKDF (reference sequence). CDR3 length: 15 residues. Between the trimmed V and J ends, which lost 0 bases and 3 bases, there was a span of 11 bases. The CDR3, as DNA: TGTGCCACCAGCAGAGAGTTGACGGGGTACACTGAAGCTTTCTTT. It yields the protein CATSRELTGYTEAFF. Full variable domain (missing parts from reference TRBV15 and TRBJ1-1): DAMVIQNPRYQVTQFGKPVTLSCSQTLNHNVMYWYQQKSSQAPKLLFHYYDKDFNNEADTPDNFQSRRPNTSFCFLDIRSPGLGDTAMYLCATSRELTGYTEAFFGQGTRLTVV.

V and J are TRBV6-2 or TRBV6-3 and TRBJ2-1; 9 nucleotides agree with TRBD2. Trimming cost V 0 bases and J 5 bases; bases outside gene matches: 2. Per germline, CDR1 MNHEY and CDR2 SVGEGT. This CDR3 has 15 amino acids. CDR3 bases: TGTGCCAGCAGTTACTCAGGCGGGAGGGACAATGAGCAGTTCTTC. Its protein product is CASSYSGGRDNEQFF.

The chain employs TRBV5-5 and TRBJ2-1, with D unresolved. Germline V gene sequence: CDR1 SGHKS, CDR2 YYEKEE (reference sequence). This CDR3 region has 15 residues. V was trimmed by 3 bases and J by 6 bases, leaving 16 bases between them. The CDR3 here is CASSSRGSSPNEQFF. CDR3 bases: TGTGCCAGCAGCTCCCGTGGTAGCAGCCCCAATGAGCAGTTCTTC.

The table lists this clonotype with many counts. This chain uses TRBV15 with TRBJ1-3, with D perhaps matching TRBD1 (5 bases). The CDR3 is made up of 15 amino acids. CDR1 LNHNV and CDR2 YYDKDF come from the germline V gene (reference sequence). The ends were cut back, 0 bases at V and 4 bases at J, with 10 bases in the middle. In DNA form, the CDR3 reads TGTGCCACCAGCAGAGATCGGGGGGAGGGAAACACCATATATTTT. Residues: CATSRDRGEGNTIYF.

As concerns this clonotype: Mismatch with germline at one junction end may stem from a read error. The chain recombines TRBV25-1 with TRBJ2-2, with 12 positions matching TRBD2. The CDR3 is 19 amino acids. Germline V gives CDR1 MGHDK, CDR2 SYGVNS. For the CDR3, the DNA is TGTGCCAGCAGCCAAGGGCTAGCGGGAGGGCCGGTCCTCACCGGGGGGCTGTTTTTT. Its translation: CASSQGLAGGPVLTGGLFF.

A few counts support this clonotype. This sequence joins TRBV2 and TRBJ2-7; possibly TRBD1 or TRBD2 for D (5 bases each). Trimming shortened V by 7 bases and J by 3 bases, and 13 bases separated the two germline ends. Germline V CDR1 and CDR2: SNHLY, FYNNEI. This CDR3 is built from 13 residues. The CDR3 DNA sequence: TGTGCCAGCACACCGGGAAGGGGCTACGAGCAGTACTTC. Translation: CASTPGRGYEQYF.

This clonotype occurred a few times. The chain employs TRBV2 and TRBJ2-7; no clear D gene. The V gene lost 6 bases and the J gene lost 6 bases, with 15 bases spanning the gap. Germline values: CDR1 SNHLY, CDR2 FYNNEI. CDR3 length equals 13 residues. This CDR3 is CASSYWTGSEQYF. The CDR3 bases are TGTGCCAGCAGCTACTGGACGGGTTCCGAGCAGTACTTC. The complete variable domain, with remaining parts taken from reference TRBV2 and TRBJ2-7, reads EPEVTQTPSHQVTQMGQEVILRCVPISNHLYFYWYRQILGQKVEFLVSFYNNEISEKSEIFDDQFSVERPDGSNFTLKIRSTKLEDSAMYFCASSYWTGSEQYFGPGTRLTVT.

This clonotype was picked up many times. This chain connects TRBV19 to TRBJ2-7; tentative D call: TRBD2 (6 bases). CDR1 and CDR2 from the germline V gene are LNHDA and SQIVND (reference sequence). The V gene lost 4 bases and the J gene lost 0 bases, with 10 bases spanning the gap. This CDR3 is built from 14 residues. The CDR3, as DNA: TGTGCCAGTAGTAGCGGGGCCTTCTCCTACGAGCAGTACTTC. Residues: CASSSGAFSYEQYF.

This rearrangement joins TRBV10-3 to TRBJ1-2; 12 nucleotides agree with TRBD1. CDR3 size: 17 residues. Trimming took 10 bases from V and 3 from J; bases not matched to a gene: 15. The germline V gene has CDR1 ENHRY and CDR2 SYGVKD. Here the CDR3 reads CATYSPGQGAEDYGYTF. CDR3 DNA sequence: TGTGCCACCTACTCCCCGGGACAGGGGGCTGAAGACTATGGCTACACCTTC.

This clonotype was picked up a small number of times. The genes are TRBV18 and TRBJ1-2; D is perhaps TRBD1 (6 bases). Germline V gene sequence: CDR1 KGHSH, CDR2 LQKENI. This CDR3 is built from 14 residues. Trimming removed 3 bases at V and 5 bases at J, with 13 bases between. For the CDR3, the DNA is TGTGCCAGCTCACCCGGACAGAACGGATATGGCTACACCTTC. Residues: CASSPGQNGYGYTF.

The chain couples TRBV15 to TRBJ2-7; the D gene is possibly TRBD1 (6 bases). Germline V gene data show CDR1 as LNHNV and CDR2 as YYDKDF (reference sequence). The CDR3 runs to 13 residues. V lost 10 bases and J lost 2, with 15 bases in between. CDR3 loop: CAIRTVGAYEQYF. The CDR3 DNA is TGTGCCATAAGGACAGTGGGGGCCTACGAGCAGTACTTC.

To note about this clonotype: This could be a read error, since a much larger clone is one nucleotide away. The chain has TRBV7-9 and TRBJ2-3; a weak D match, TRBD1 (5 bases). CDR3 length equals 13 residues. Germline-derived CDR1 and CDR2 are SEHNR and FQNEAQ (reference sequence). V was shortened by 10 bases and J by 0 bases, with 11 bases between the two germline ends. CDR3 bases: TGTGCCACGCGACAGAGAAGCACAGATACGCAGTATTTT. As protein: CATRQRSTDTQYF.

The rearrangement uses TRBV9 and TRBJ1-4; D unresolved. There are 17 residues in the CDR3. V lost 1 base, J lost 0 bases, and 13 bases lay in between. Germline loops: CDR1 SGDLS, CDR2 YYNGEE. The CDR3 DNA follows: TGTGCCAGCAGCGTAAGTGTAGGAACTGCAACTAATGAAAAACTGTTTTTT. This codes for CASSVSVGTATNEKLFF.